The clone carrying this TCR beta chain has a count of ten or more. This sample is drawn from a study of CD8 T cells in ankylosing spondylitis. Using its own MiXCR run on the 5' RACE reads, TCRdb lists one record per CDR3 protein. The sample carries roughly 230,000 distinct CDR3 sequences, roughly 8% recorded once. The V end was cut by 4 bases, the J end by 2 bases, with 8 bases between. The CDR3 consists of 13 residues. Germline V gene lookup returns CDR1 SGHRS and CDR2 YFSETQ. The TCR was taken from a female donor with ankylosing spondylitis or in good health (not recorded which). Sequenced input: blood, either unsorted or a sorted T cell fraction (not recorded which). The chain is built from TRBV5-1 and TRBJ2-3; D gene uncertain. The CDR3 region is CASSLPHTDTQYF. The CDR3 coding sequence is TGCGCCAGCAGCCTGCCCCACACAGATACGCAGTATTTT.